One sample yielded the 20 T cell receptor beta chains listed below, sequenced in a study of regulatory T cells in long-lasting Graves disease. Described time point: newly diagnosed GD, antithyroid drugs for less than 3 months. PBMC-derived RNA was used for the TCR library. Relying on iRepertoire HTBI primers and Arm-PCR of CDR3 regions, the team built TCR beta libraries. TCRdb redid the calling of the multiplex PCR reads with MiXCR, one entry per CDR3 protein. The table lists 550,000 to 700,000 distinct CDR3 sequences, 15% to 20% of them singletons. The same specimen was also included in a second study, on T cells in Graves' hyperthyroidism and ophthalmopathy.

The starting material was peripheral blood mononuclear cells (PBMCs), obtained at new diagnosis, from a patient treated with antithyroid drugs. The receptor set was obtained from a man between 18 and 35 years old with Graves disease.

This clonotype has more than one count but fewer than ten. The rearrangement links TRBV28 to TRBJ2-7; 8 nucleotides match TRBD2. V was pared by 5 bases and J by 9 bases, with 18 bases of the junction left unmatched. The CDR3 sequence is 16 residues long. CDR1 and CDR2 from the germline V gene are MDHEN and SYDVKM. CDR3 nucleotide sequence: TGTGCCAGCAGTACTCCATCGGGAGCGGGAGCATGGTGGCAGTACTTC. This sequence encodes CASSTPSGAGAWWQYF. Full variable domain (remainder filled in from reference TRBV28 and TRBJ2-7): DVKVTQSSRYLVKRTGEKVFLECVQDMDHENMFWYRQDPGLGLRLIYFSYDVKMKEKGDIPEGYSVSREKKERFSLILESASTNQTSMYLCASSTPSGAGAWWQYFGPGTRLTVT.

Many counts were recorded for this clonotype. The chain is built from TRBV5-1 and TRBJ2-3; TRBD2 matches 7 bases. Unmatched junction bases numbered 15, after V lost 4 bases and J lost 7 bases. From germline, CDR1 is SGHRS and CDR2 YFSETQ. This CDR3 region has 16 residues. The CDR3 sequence is CASSNGPGLAANTQYF. In nucleotides, the CDR3 is TGCGCCAGCAGCAATGGACCGGGGCTAGCGGCGAATACGCAGTATTTT.

This clonotype was counted only a few times. The J gene is TRBJ1-2, the V gene TRBV6-1, with 8 bases lining up with TRBD1. V was clipped by 1 base and J by 5 bases; unmatched bases: 15. The germline V gene has CDR1 MNHNS and CDR2 SASEGT. This CDR3 region has 18 residues. The DNA for the CDR3 is TGTGCCAGCAGTGAAGGATTGCCGGGGGGGACAGGTCCTTATGGCTACACCTTC. This codes for CASSEGLPGGTGPYGYTF.

This chain uses TRBV30 with TRBJ2-7; the match to TRBD2 covers 7 bases. Trimming removed 2 bases from V and 2 bases from J; junction bases left unmatched: 3. CDR1 and CDR2 (germline): GTSNPN, SVGIG (reference sequence). The length of the CDR3 is 13 residues. The CDR3 protein is CAWSLGGTYEQYF. CDR3 coding DNA: TGTGCCTGGAGTCTCGGGGGGACCTACGAGCAGTACTTC.

This clonotype was seen ten or more times. This chain uses TRBV5-8 with TRBJ2-1; D remains ambiguous. Germline V lookup: CDR1 SGHTS, CDR2 YDEGEE. The CDR3 spans 15 residues. Trimming removed 4 bases from V and 4 bases from J, with 15 bases in between. CDR3 DNA: TGTGCCAGCAGCGCGAAGTACAGCTTATACAATGAGCAGTTCTTC. It codes for CASSAKYSLYNEQFF.

This clonotype has ten or more counts. The rearrangement links TRBV20-1 to TRBJ2-1; 7 nucleotides match TRBD2. Germline V gene data show CDR1 as DFQATT and CDR2 as SNEGSKA (reference sequence). The length of the CDR3 is 16 residues. V shed 6 bases, J shed 5 bases, and the junction held 16 bases outside the gene matches. The DNA for the CDR3 is TGCAGTGCCCCAGAAAAGACGAGCGGGATCGACAATGAGCAGTTCTTC. Translated: CSAPEKTSGIDNEQFF.

The chain couples TRBV6-1 to TRBJ2-5; D gene unclear. CDR1 and CDR2 (germline): MNHNS, SASEGT. Trimming removed 2 bases at V and 4 bases at J, with 5 bases between. The CDR3 length is 12 residues. CDR3 protein: CASSELRETQYF. The DNA for the CDR3 is TGTGCCAGCAGTGAACTAAGAGAGACCCAGTACTTC.

The chain links TRBV29-1 to TRBJ1-2; D unclear. Looked up from germline, CDR1 is SQVTM and CDR2 is ANQGSEA. The CDR3 length is 15 residues. V lost 0 bases and J 0 bases, leaving 11 bases between the germline ends. CDR3 bases: TGCAGCGTTGAAGATCCTTACAGTCCTAACTATGGCTACACCTTC. Residues: CSVEDPYSPNYGYTF.

The chain recombines TRBV20-1 with TRBJ2-3; D ambiguous. Looked up from germline, CDR1 is DFQATT and CDR2 is SNEGSKA (reference sequence). The V and J ends lost 3 bases and 0 bases respectively, with 7 bases between them. CDR3 length: 13 amino acids. DNA of the CDR3: TGCAGTGCTAGCCGCCCAAGCACAGATACGCAGTATTTT. Translation: CSASRPSTDTQYF.

This clonotype was detected many times. V and J are TRBV7-9 and TRBJ1-1, with 8 positions matching TRBD1. The length of the CDR3 is 15 residues. The J segment lost 5 bases and the V segment lost 2 bases, leaving 7 bases of the junction unmatched. The germline V gene has CDR1 SEHNR and CDR2 FQNEAQ (reference sequence). CDR3: CASSLSQGARTEAFF. DNA for the CDR3: TGTGCCAGCAGCTTATCTCAGGGGGCGCGTACTGAAGCTTTCTTT.

The chain's CDR3 is CASAPRTGGFYGYTF. Written as DNA, the CDR3 is TGTGCCAGCGCACCCCGGACAGGGGGATTCTATGGCTACACCTTC. The chain employs TRBV9 and TRBJ1-2; 10 bases are shared with TRBD1. CDR1 and CDR2 (germline): SGDLS, YYNGEE. With V trimmed by 7 bases and J by 4 bases, 10 bases remained unmatched. The CDR3 is 15 amino acids.

To note about this clonotype: A clone one base away is much larger, so this may be a read error. The chain combines TRBV11-2 with TRBJ2-1; 14 bases line up with TRBD2. Trimming at V came to 5 bases and at J to 6 bases, leaving 15 bases not matched to a gene. CDR3 length equals 19 residues. Per germline, CDR1 SGHAT and CDR2 FQNNGV. CDR3 nucleotides: TGTGCCAGCAGCCTGGTCGGGACTAGCGGGAGAGCTTGGACCAATGAGCAGTTCTTC. Protein: CASSLVGTSGRAWTNEQFF.

This clonotype has ten or more counts. This rearrangement joins TRBV29-1 to TRBJ1-1, with TRBD1 matching over 9 bases. This CDR3 has 17 residues. After removal of 4 bases from V and 0 bases from J, the junction contained 12 bases not matched to a gene. Germline assignment: CDR1 SQVTM and CDR2 ANQGSEA. The CDR3 sequence is CSVGTEQGAFVNTEAFF. The DNA for the CDR3 is TGCAGCGTTGGTACTGAACAGGGGGCATTTGTGAACACTGAAGCTTTCTTT.

This clonotype occurred many times. The gene calls are TRBV20-1 and TRBJ2-1, with D tentatively TRBD2 (5 bases). V lost 7 bases and J 7 bases, leaving 17 bases between the germline ends. The CDR3 loop spans 13 amino acids. Germline-derived CDR1 and CDR2 are DFQATT and SNEGSKA (reference sequence). As DNA, the CDR3 is TGCAGTGTCCCGCACGAGGGCCAAAATGAGCAGTTCTTC. Amino acids: CSVPHEGQNEQFF.

The chain employs TRBV9 and TRBJ2-3; 8 bases match TRBD2. V shed 0 bases, J shed 6 bases, and the junction held 3 bases outside the gene matches. Germline values: CDR1 SGDLS, CDR2 YYNGEE. This CDR3 is 14 amino acids long. The CDR3 DNA follows: TGTGCCAGCAGCGTAGGGACTAGCAAGGATACGCAGTATTTT. Amino acid sequence: CASSVGTSKDTQYF.

This clonotype turned up a few times. The genes are TRBV28 and TRBJ2-7; D may correspond to TRBD1 or TRBD2 (6 bases each). In germline, CDR1 is MDHEN, CDR2 SYDVKM. The V gene lost 3 bases and the J gene lost 5 bases, with 20 bases spanning the gap. CDR3 length equals 16 residues. This chain's CDR3 is CASSLGASEGFDEQYF. CDR3 bases: TGTGCCAGCAGTTTGGGGGCTAGCGAGGGTTTTGACGAGCAGTACTTC.

This clonotype was picked up a small number of times. This chain connects TRBV20-1 to TRBJ2-7, with D possibly being TRBD2 (5 bases). Trimming removed 4 bases at V and 1 base at J, with 14 bases between. The CDR3 totals 14 residues. Germline CDR1 reads DFQATT; CDR2 reads SNEGSKA (reference sequence). CDR3 coding DNA: TGCAGTGCTAAAGGACTGGGCGAATCCTACGAGCAGTACTTC. Amino acid sequence: CSAKGLGESYEQYF.

This clonotype was seen a handful of times. The chain has TRBV9 and TRBJ2-1; 9 nucleotides align to TRBD2. CDR3 length: 19 amino acids. Germline lookup yields CDR1 SGDLS and CDR2 YYNGEE. J was trimmed by 4 bases and V by 0 bases; bases with no gene match: 14. The CDR3 protein is CASSVAALDLAGDYNEQFF. CDR3 bases: TGTGCCAGCAGCGTAGCCGCACTTGACTTAGCGGGGGATTACAATGAGCAGTTCTTC.

This clonotype showed up many times. V usage is TRBV2 and J usage is TRBJ2-7; 10 nucleotides agree with TRBD2. The V gene end was trimmed by 1 base and the J gene end by 3 bases; junction bases not matched to a gene: 3. Germline V gene lookup returns CDR1 SNHLY and CDR2 FYNNEI. The CDR3 is 15 residues long. The CDR3 DNA is TGTGCCAGCAGTGAAGAGCGGGAGGGTCTCTACGAGCAGTACTTC. It specifies CASSEEREGLYEQYF.

This clonotype was seen only a few times. V is TRBV30 and J is TRBJ2-1, with 10 bases matching TRBD2. Per the germline V gene, CDR1 is GTSNPN and CDR2 is SVGIG (reference sequence). V trimming: 4 bases; J trimming: 2 bases; junction bases outside the gene matches: 5. The CDR3 runs to 15 residues. The CDR3: CAWKLLAGAYNEQFF. CDR3 nucleotide sequence: TGTGCCTGGAAGCTCCTAGCGGGAGCCTACAATGAGCAGTTCTTC.